A selection of T cell receptor beta chains follows, all from one sample in a study of technical replicates of blood from a handful of donors. Produced via immunoSEQ multiplex PCR; TCRdb's table is partial and in-frame only. The top ten clones hold roughly 0.34% of a sample with tens of thousands of clones, about 96% of them seen once. The sample consisted of T cells isolated from PBMCs. The receptors shown here come from a human donor in good health. Each CDR3 is given with its conserved first and last residue. A D gene is named only where the DNA matches it firmly. The size of a clone is reported for some rows only, either as once, few or many, or as a class for expanded clones.

>TRBD2|TRBV4-2|TRBJ2-5|-
CASSQESSGQEETQYF
TGTGCCAGCAGCCAAGAGTCTAGCGGCCAGGAGGAGACCCAGTACTTC
>TRBD2|TRBV10-1|TRBJ2-7|-
CASSESWQRERFYEQYF
TGCGCCAGCAGTGAGTCCTGGCAGCGGGAGAGATTCTACGAGCAGTACTTC
>-|TRBV7-9|TRBJ2-1|-
CASTLFYRVSSYNEQFF
TGTGCCAGCACCCTATTCTACAGGGTCAGCTCCTACAATGAGCAGTTCTTC
>TRBD1|TRBV4-3|TRBJ1-5|-
CASSQDGTVNQPQHF
TGCGCCAGCAGCCAAGATGGGACAGTCAATCAGCCCCAGCATTTT
>-|TRBV14|TRBJ1-2|-
CASSQVTGEVYGYTF
TGTGCCAGCAGCCAAGTTACGGGGGAGGTGTATGGCTACACCTTC
>-|TRBV19|TRBJ1-5|-
CASSIRQAGQPQHF
TGTGCCAGTAGTATCCGACAGGCCGGTCAGCCCCAGCATTTT
>TRBD2|TRBV7-9|TRBJ2-1|-
CASSLAGLGPNEQFF
TGTGCCAGCAGCTTAGCGGGACTAGGACCCAATGAGCAGTTCTTC
>-|TRBV7-7|TRBJ2-3|-
CASSLNFGGKKTQYF
TGTGCCAGCAGCTTAAACTTTGGGGGGAAGAAAACGCAGTATTTT
>TRBD1|TRBV5-1|TRBJ2-3|-
CASSLGTGSETQYF
TGCGCCAGCAGCTTGGGGACAGGGTCGGAGACGCAGTATTTT
>-|TRBV7-8|TRBJ1-1|-
CASSLAPVTEAFF
TGTGCCAGCAGCTTAGCGCCGGTCACTGAAGCTTTCTTT
>-|TRBV6-1|TRBJ1-1|once
CASSEAYTEAFF
TGTGCCAGCAGTGAAGCCTACACTGAAGCTTTCTTT
>-|TRBV2|TRBJ2-5|-
CASKGVTETQYF
TGTGCCAGCAAGGGAGTCACTGAGACCCAGTACTTC
>-|TRBV7-8|TRBJ1-4|-
CATSIKGGNEKLFF
TGTGCCACTTCGATTAAGGGCGGGAATGAAAAACTGTTTTTT
>-|TRBV2|TRBJ1-3|-
CASSEGHLNSGNTIYF
TGTGCCAGCAGTGAGGGACACCTAAACTCTGGAAACACCATATATTTT
>-|TRBV7-3|TRBJ2-1|-
CASSLEGAGYNEQFF
TGTGCCAGCAGCTTAGAGGGAGCGGGTTACAATGAGCAGTTCTTC
>-|TRBV4-1|TRBJ1-1|-
CASSQGGHTEAFF
TGCGCCAGCAGCCAGGGGGGTCACACTGAAGCTTTCTTT
>-|TRBV28|TRBJ2-7|once
CASSFYRAIHEQYF
TGTGCCAGCAGTTTTTACAGGGCAATACACGAGCAGTACTTC
>-|TRBV9|TRBJ1-2|-
CASSPADSYGYTF
TGTGCCAGCAGCCCCGCGGACAGCTATGGCTACACCTTC
>TRBD1|TRBV10-3|TRBJ1-1|-
CAISEGTAYTEAFF
TGTGCCATCAGTGAGGGGACAGCTTACACTGAAGCTTTCTTT
>TRBD1|TRBV10-3|TRBJ2-7|-
CAISAGTGISYEQYF
TGTGCCATCAGTGCCGGGACAGGGATCTCCTACGAGCAGTACTTC
>TRBD2|TRBV5-1|TRBJ2-3|-
CASSLEAGDTDTQYF
TGCGCCAGCAGCTTGGAAGCGGGAGATACAGATACGCAGTATTTT
>-|TRBV5-4|TRBJ1-3|-
CASSRTDSGNTIYF
TGTGCCAGCAGTCGGACAGACTCTGGAAACACCATATATTTT
>TRBD2|TRBV7-8|TRBJ2-3|-
CASRAGATDTQYF
TGTGCCAGCAGAGCGGGGGCCACAGATACGCAGTATTTT
>-|TRBV18|TRBJ1-5|-
CASSRYGESNQPQHF
TGTGCCAGCTCACGATATGGAGAGAGCAATCAGCCCCAGCATTTT
>-|TRBV6-5|TRBJ1-2|-
CASSYVSPPNYGYTF
TGTGCCAGCAGTTACGTGAGTCCTCCTAACTATGGCTACACCTTC
>-|TRBV5-1|TRBJ2-5|-
CASTKLAGAGETQYF
TGCGCCAGCACCAAGCTTGCAGGGGCCGGGGAGACCCAGTACTTC
>-|TRBV7-6|TRBJ2-1|-
CASSLESGSESYNEQFF
TGTGCCAGCAGCTTAGAGTCGGGGTCAGAGAGCTACAATGAGCAGTTCTTC
>-|TRBV9|TRBJ2-1|-
CASSVLALSSYNEQFF
TGTGCCAGCAGCGTGCTAGCGCTAAGCTCCTACAATGAGCAGTTCTTC
>-|TRBV7-2|TRBJ2-7|-
CASSLGTSYYAYEQYF
TGTGCCAGCAGCTTAGGTACTAGTTATTATGCCTACGAGCAGTACTTC
>-|TRBV30|TRBJ1-5|-
CAWGGNQPQHF
TGTGCCTGGGGCGGAAATCAGCCCCAGCATTTT
>-|TRBV28|TRBJ2-3|-
CASSSGSTQYF
TGTGCCAGCAGTTCAGGTAGTACGCAGTATTTT
>-|TRBV7-9|TRBJ2-7|-
CASSFDREVSYEQYF
TGTGCCAGCAGCTTCGACAGGGAGGTTAGTTACGAGCAGTACTTC
>-|TRBV27|TRBJ2-7|-
CASSAPDKRTEQYF
TGTGCCAGCAGTGCGCCCGATAAGAGAACCGAGCAGTACTTC
>-|TRBV19|TRBJ2-4|-
CASNSGVENIQYF
TGTGCCAGTAACTCGGGGGTAGAAAACATTCAGTACTTC
>TRBD2|TRBV13|TRBJ2-7|-
CASSAEAGTSGYEQYF
TGTGCCAGCAGCGCCGAAGCCGGGACTAGCGGGTATGAGCAGTACTTC
>TRBD2|TRBV29-1|TRBJ2-1|few
CSVEEGGHYNEQFF
TGCAGCGTTGAAGAGGGAGGGCATTACAATGAGCAGTTCTTC
>-|TRBV7-9|TRBJ1-3|-
CASSREDLAGNTIYF
TGTGCCAGCAGCAGGGAGGATCTGGCTGGAAACACCATATATTTT
>-|TRBV7-2|TRBJ2-7|-
CASSLARTLEYEQYF
TGTGCCAGCAGCTTAGCGCGGACTCTGGAGTACGAGCAGTACTTC
>TRBD1|TRBV28|TRBJ2-6|-
CASSAGTGGVEGANVLTF
TGTGCCAGCAGTGCCGGGACAGGGGGCGTAGAGGGGGCCAACGTCCTGACTTTC
>-|TRBV21-1|TRBJ2-5|-
CASRTGVGETQYF
TGTGCCAGCAGAACAGGGGTTGGAGAGACCCAGTACTTC
>TRBD1|TRBV4-1|TRBJ2-3|once
CASSTGTEGNTQYF
TGCGCCAGCAGCACCGGGACAGAAGGAAATACGCAGTATTTT
>TRBD1|TRBV19|TRBJ2-3|-
CASSSGQGVEDTQYF
TGTGCCAGTAGTTCGGGACAGGGAGTGGAAGATACGCAGTATTTT
>-|TRBV30|TRBJ1-3|-
CAWSIDFLRGSSGNTIYF
TGTGCCTGGAGTATTGATTTTCTCCGGGGTTCCTCTGGAAACACCATATATTTT
>-|TRBV30|TRBJ2-7|-
CAWSYSHEQYF
TGTGCCTGGAGTTACAGCCACGAGCAGTACTTC